This TCR beta chain originates from a study of shared clonotypes between healthy human individuals (TCRdb year 2020). Study-wide context: A few men and a couple of women, aged 18 to 49 years, made up the cohort. Per donor, three plates each were used for CD4 naive and CD4 memory, two for CD8 naive, and one for CD8 memory. To estimate repertoire size and how much clonotypes are shared between individuals, the study performed deep sequencing of blood TCR repertoires from a few healthy adults. Each donor's leukapheresis produced roughly between roughly 0.85 and 10 billion PBMCs. To increase sequencing depth and limit assay-specific biases, different laboratories used diverse techniques to prepare libraries and sequence TCR repertoires. On the study overall, not on this receptor specifically: Pairwise subsampling indicated that sequencing depth was expected to affect the degree of clonotype sharing among donors. The genetic and exposure-history diversity represented was limited by the small number of donors. Rarefaction of sorted-subset datasets indicated incomplete sequencing despite the large sequencing depth. Compared with non-shared clonotypes, the clonotypes found in all four sorted-subset donors had higher generation probabilities. Roughly 5% of naive CD4, around 3.6% of naive CD8, approximately 2.2% of memory CD4, and around 0.4% of memory CD8 clonotypes were shared across several donors. Naive subsets generally had larger estimated clonotype richness than memory subsets did. Only blood was sampled, and tissue TCR repertoires likely differ from those in blood.

Measured from the cysteine to the phenylalanine, the CDR3 is 14 residues long. The retained sequence is limited to the CDR3, 42 bases, with the frame set at the first base. V and J lose 2 bases and 3 bases, and a span of 10 bases separates them. The germline V gene (reference sequence) supplies CDR1 SEHNR and CDR2 FQNEAQ. Using the deep immunoSEQ assay, multiplex PCR amplified TCR CDR3 regions from genomic DNA. Extracted genomic DNA from each cell subset was spread evenly across all wells of several immunoSEQ 96-well plates, with each plate serving as a replicate. For sorted subsets, around 0.2 ug of genomic DNA, equivalent to 25,000 to 30,000 T cell genomes, went into each replicate PCR. Purified libraries were measured with a Qubit 3.0 fluorometer, size-checked on a Bioanalyzer 2100, and measured again with the KAPA Library Quantification kit. Every immunoSEQ 96-well plate was sequenced on a dedicated single-read 150-cycle Illumina NextSeq 550 flow cell. The authors processed their data as follows. The immunoSEQ output contained only junctional sequences without quality scores, so filtering could not match that applied to full-length reads. To assign V/J genes and CDR3, sequences were annotated using PyIR, a Python wrapper for IgBLAST v1.9, with IMGT germline references. Reads with weak V/J assignments (E-value above 1e-6), missing CDR3, stop codons, out-of-frame junctions, or ambiguous translated residues were removed. V3J clonotypes were defined as sequences sharing an identical inferred V gene, J gene, and CDR3 amino acid sequence. To compute the percentage overlap between repertoires, the number of shared unique clonotypes was divided by the size of the smaller repertoire. RTK rarefaction, the Chao1 estimator, and Recon v2.1 estimates of unobserved clonotypes were used to assess repertoire richness. OLGA was used to compute generation probabilities for all TCRbeta clonotypes that the gDNA method yielded from a handful of donors. Drawn from immuneACCESS, this table holds only the in-frame rearrangements with V and J called that TCRdb kept. Clones are partly lost; checked studies trace under half to an unresolved V gene and leave the rest unexplained. The V and J calls and clone size were taken over from that table, and D and trimming were inferred from the DNA. The sample table holds roughly 2.1 million clones, of which 90% to 95% were seen once. The top ten clones comprise about 1.8% of the sample.

Regarding this clone: Its target antigen remains unknown. Within one base of it there is no much larger clone, and no base qualities were kept.

CD8 naive samples consisted of CD45RO-negative cells that were positively selected for CCR7, yielding a CD45RA+CCR7+ population without TemRA cells. The donors were healthy, HIV-negative adults with no recently reported acute infections or vaccinations. Every donor was a Caucasian adult residing in Nashville, Tennessee, USA. After blood collection by leukapheresis, PBMCs were isolated using Ficoll-Histopaque density gradient centrifugation and then cryopreserved in the vapor phase of liquid nitrogen. Analytical flow cytometry was used to check the purity and quantity of each magnetically sorted T cell population. Genomic DNA was isolated from every sorted fraction and measured by UV absorbance on a Nanodrop 2000c.

The chain couples TRBV7-9 to TRBJ1-2; tentative D gene TRBD1, with 6 bases matching. This sequence was found in a man younger than 35 in good health. Some clones in this sample may be carry-over from other donors' samples. The sequencing input was naive CD8+ T cells from PBMCs. Taken with the paper, the label for cell subset or site translates to: CD45RA+CCR7+. The CDR3: CASSLNGGYYGYTF. The sequenced DNA is TGTGCCAGCAGCTTAAATGGGGGCTACTATGGCTACACCTTC. The full variable domain, completed from the reference TRBV7-9 and TRBJ1-2 proteins outside the CDR3, reads DTGVSQNPRHKITKRGQNVTFRCDPISEHNRLYWYRQTLGQGPEFLTYFQNEAQLEKSRLLSDRFSAERPKGSFSTLEIQRTEQGDSAMYLCASSLNGGYYGYTFGSGTRLTVV.